This T cell receptor (beta chain) derives from a study of CD8 T cells in Susac syndrome. RNA in amounts of roughly 0.5 to 1 ug was reverse transcribed with random hexamers. Amplification of TCR beta CDR3 spanned 54 Vbeta and 13 Jbeta via immunoSEQ multiplex PCR. MiXCR, run by TCRdb on the immunoSEQ multiplex PCR reads, gives a single entry per CDR3 protein. The repertoire holds about 94,000 distinct CDR3 sequences, with roughly 94% as singletons. The trim removed 5 bases at V and 6 bases at J, leaving 6 bases unmatched. The V gene's germline CDR1 is DFQATT and CDR2 SNEGSKA (reference sequence). The CDR3 has 14 amino acids.

V gene TRBV20-1 combines with J gene TRBJ1-6, with 8 bases fitting TRBD1. Material: CD4+ T cells from PBMCs. The receptor was isolated from a human donor with Susac syndrome. The CDR3 DNA sequence: TGCAGTGCTCTTTTGACAGGGGCTAATTCACCCCTCCACTTT. Protein product: CSALLTGANSPLHF.